Included here is one T cell receptor (beta chain) sequence, with context. Its antigen is not known. Assay used: immunoSEQ multiplex PCR; TCRdb lists only in-frame clones, some missing. In the table there are 200,000 to 300,000 clones, 85% to 95% of which are singletons. The data stem from a study of T cell responses to AZD1222 COVID-19 vaccine. Study-level background: Second-dose intervals near 4 or 12 weeks were combined. Findings and limits, study-wide: Reportedly, close to half of spike-specific TCRs are directed against unmutated variant regions. Recipients of AZD1222 seropositive at baseline numbered only 5 to 7. When two AZD1222 doses had been given, Spike-specific TCR breadth and depth rose.

The germline V gene encodes CDR1 MDHEN and CDR2 SYDVKM. This CDR3 comprises 15 residues. Between the trimmed V and J ends, which lost 0 bases and 0 bases, there was a span of 3 bases. The source material was peripheral blood, sampled on day 0 of AZD1222 vaccination. V usage is TRBV28 and J usage is TRBJ2-6; D unclear. The receptor comes from an adult in good health. The CDR3 DNA is TGTGCCAGCAGTTTATGGGGCTCTGGGGCCAACGTCCTGACTTTC. It codes for CASSLWGSGANVLTF.